The clone carrying this T cell receptor (beta chain) was recorded a few times. The data derive from a study of brain T cells in children with intractable seizures. Assay: immunoSEQ multiplex PCR; the TCRdb copy retains only in-frame clones and omits some. The sample includes roughly 80,000 clones, 90% to 95% of them seen just once. The CDR3 runs to 14 residues. CDR1 SGHKS and CDR2 YYEKEE come from the germline V gene (reference sequence). V lost 4 bases to trimming and J lost 6 bases; unmatched junction nucleotides: 7. Sequenced here: peripheral blood, sampled at surgery. This chain links TRBV5-5 with TRBJ1-5, with 7 bases lining up with TRBD1. The sequence was obtained from a girl aged 2-15 years with Rasmussen encephalitis and intractable seizures. CDR3 coding DNA: TGTGCCAGCAGCACCGGGACAGATGGTCAGCCCCAGCATTTT. Encoded protein: CASSTGTDGQPQHF.